This TCR beta chain stems from a study of diagnostic markers for celiac disease (dated by TCRdb to about 2020). Remarks on this clonotype: Its cognate antigen has yet to be identified.

TCRdb records Illumina MiSeq as the sequencer. TCRdb reprocessed the reads, reporting each CDR3 protein sequence once and no DNA. The table for this sample shows about 2,000 distinct CDR3 sequences. Roughly 18% of the sample lies in the top ten. The CDR3, from cysteine to phenylalanine, totals 14 residues. DNA is not recorded here. CDR1 and CDR2 (MNHNS, SASEGT) derive from the germline V gene. In this chain, TRBV6-1 is recombined with TRBJ2-5; TCRdb gives TRBD1 as the D gene, but with no DNA this cannot be confirmed. The clonotype comes from a human donor. This table probably holds off-target reads from a library built for another chain. The sample was either unsorted cells or a sorted T cell fraction (not recorded which). The CDR3 protein: CASSLGTAKETQYF.